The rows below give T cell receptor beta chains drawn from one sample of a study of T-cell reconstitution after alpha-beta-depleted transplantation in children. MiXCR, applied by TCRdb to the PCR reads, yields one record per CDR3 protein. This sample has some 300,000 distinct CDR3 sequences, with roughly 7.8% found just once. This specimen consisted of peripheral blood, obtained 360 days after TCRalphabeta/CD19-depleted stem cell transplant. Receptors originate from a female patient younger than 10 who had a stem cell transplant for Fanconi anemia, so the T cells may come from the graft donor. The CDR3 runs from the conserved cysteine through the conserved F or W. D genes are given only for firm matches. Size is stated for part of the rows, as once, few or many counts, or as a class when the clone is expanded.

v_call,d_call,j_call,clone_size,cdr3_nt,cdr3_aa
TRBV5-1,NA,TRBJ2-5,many,TGCGCCAGCAGCTTGGGGACATTCGATCAAGAGACCCAGTACTTC,CASSLGTFDQETQYF
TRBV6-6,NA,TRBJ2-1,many,TGTGCCAGCGGTACCAATGAGCAGTTCTTC,CASGTNEQFF
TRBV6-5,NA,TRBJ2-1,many,TGTGCCAGCAGTTACGTCCAGGGGGGTGAGCAGTTCTTC,CASSYVQGGEQFF
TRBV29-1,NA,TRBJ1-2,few,TGCAGCGTCCGGGGGGGGACGGGAGACTATGGCTACACCTTC,CSVRGGTGDYGYTF
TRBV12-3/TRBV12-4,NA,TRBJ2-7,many,TGTGCCAGCAGTCGGGGACGGATCTCCTACGAGCAGTACTTC,CASSRGRISYEQYF
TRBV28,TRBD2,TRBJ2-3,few,TGTGCCAGCAGGCAAGGACTAGCGGGGACGGATACGCAGTATTTT,CASRQGLAGTDTQYF
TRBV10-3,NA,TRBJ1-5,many,TGTGCCATCAGTGCGGGTAATCAGCCCCAGCATTTT,CAISAGNQPQHF
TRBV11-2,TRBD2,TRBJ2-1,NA,TGTGCCAGCAGCGATCTAGCGGGGGGCCGAAATGAGCAGTTCTTC,CASSDLAGGRNEQFF
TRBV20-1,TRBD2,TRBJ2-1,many,TGCAGTGCTGGCGGGGGAAATAAAAATGAGCAGTTCTTC,CSAGGGNKNEQFF
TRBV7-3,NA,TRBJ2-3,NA,TGTGCCAGCAGCTTAGTGGCGGGGGCCAGCACAGATACGCAGTATTTT,CASSLVAGASTDTQYF
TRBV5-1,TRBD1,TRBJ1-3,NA,TGCGCCAGCAGCCATGGGACAGACTCTGGAAACACCATATATTTT,CASSHGTDSGNTIYF
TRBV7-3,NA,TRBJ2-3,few,TGTGCCAGCAGCTTAACGGGGGGGCACACAGATACGCAGTATTTT,CASSLTGGHTDTQYF
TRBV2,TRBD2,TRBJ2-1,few,TGTGCCACCCGAGAGCCGAGCGGGAGGGCATACAATGAGCAGTTCTTC,CATREPSGRAYNEQFF
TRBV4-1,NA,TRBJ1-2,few,TGCGCCAGCAGCCAGACGGCATTACAGGGAGTCATATGGGGCTACACCTTC,CASSQTALQGVIWGYTF
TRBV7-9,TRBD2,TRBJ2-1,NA,TGTGCCAGCAGCCTAGCGGGAGGGCTCCCCAATGAGCAGTTCTTC,CASSLAGGLPNEQFF
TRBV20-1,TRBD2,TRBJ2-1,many,TGCAGTGCTAGGAATGTAGCGGGGGGGAGCGAGCAGTTCTTC,CSARNVAGGSEQFF